A selection of T cell receptor beta chains follows, all from one sample in a study of cytomegalovirus exposure and HLA in healthy donors. Clones were sequenced by immunoSEQ multiplex PCR, and TCRdb holds only the in-frame ones, with some missing. Here the sample spans 100,000 to 150,000 clones, about 86% being singletons. The sample was PBMCs. The source is a woman in her 30s in good health and CMV-seronegative. The CDR3 runs from the conserved cysteine through the conserved F or W. The order of the fields is clone size, D gene, J gene, V gene, CDR3 DNA, CDR3 protein. D genes are given only for firm matches. Only part of the rows carry a size: once, few, many, or a class if the clone is expanded.

. . TRBJ2-7 TRBV27 TGTGCCAGCAGTGCCCCCCAGGTTCGCCCCTACGAGCAGTACTTC CASSAPQVRPYEQYF
. . TRBJ2-6 TRBV19 TGTGCCAGTAGCCGGGACTCCTCCTCTGGGGCCAACGTCCTGACTTTC CASSRDSSSGANVLTF
. . TRBJ2-1 TRBV16 TGTGCCAGCAGCCAGGCCCAGGAGCAGTTCTTC CASSQAQEQFF
. TRBD1 TRBJ2-7 TRBV9 TGTGCCAGCAGCGTATGTGGGCAGGGGGTTTGCGAGCAGTACTTC CASSVCGQGVCEQYF
. . TRBJ2-4 TRBV28 TGTGCCAGCAGTTTAGTCAGTCAAGCCAAAAACATTCAGTACTTC CASSLVSQAKNIQYF
. . TRBJ2-2 TRBV19 TGTGCCAGTAGTATACCCTTTTCGAACACCGGGGAGCTGTTTTTT CASSIPFSNTGELFF
. . TRBJ2-1 TRBV20-1 TGCAGTGCTAGCCGGACAGCTGAGCAGTTCTTC CSASRTAEQFF
. . TRBJ2-7 TRBV28 TGTGCCAGCAGTCATTACGAGCAGTACTTC CASSHYEQYF
. TRBD1 TRBJ2-7 TRBV29-1 TGCAGCGTCCTGACAGGGGGAAACTCCTACGAGCAGTACTTC CSVLTGGNSYEQYF
. . TRBJ1-2 TRBV2 TGTGCCAGCAGAACGGCGGGGTATGGCTACACCTTC CASRTAGYGYTF
few TRBD2 TRBJ2-3 TRBV4-3 TGCGCCAGCAGCCAAGCTAGCGGGAGATATACGCAGTATTTT CASSQASGRYTQYF
. . TRBJ1-5 TRBV7-3 TGTGCCAGCAGCTTGGGAGGAAGGGGCAATCAGCCCCAGCATTTT CASSLGGRGNQPQHF
few . TRBJ2-7 TRBV5-6 TGTGCCAGCAGCTTCGGAGGGGTGAACGAGCAGTACTTC CASSFGGVNEQYF
. TRBD2 TRBJ2-5 TRBV7-2 TGTGCCAGCAGCTTAGGACTAGCGGGAGCGGGGGAGACCCAGTACTTC CASSLGLAGAGETQYF
. . TRBJ2-7 TRBV4-3 TGCGCCAGCAGCCGGACAGCTTCCTACGAGCAGTACTTC CASSRTASYEQYF
. . TRBJ2-7 TRBV4-3 TGCGCCAGCAGCCAAGGACCGGGAAACTCCTACGAGCAGTACTTC CASSQGPGNSYEQYF
once TRBD2 TRBJ2-5 TRBV7-2 TGTGCCAGCAGCTTAGCGGGTAGCGGGAGGACGGAAGAGACCCAGTACTTC CASSLAGSGRTEETQYF
. . TRBJ1-2 TRBV7-2 TGTGCCAGCAGCCAGCGGCTAAGTTATGGCTACACCTTC CASSQRLSYGYTF
. . TRBJ1-3 TRBV4-3 TGCGCCAGCAGCCCGTCCTCTACAGGGTTGGGAAACACCATATATTTT CASSPSSTGLGNTIYF
. . TRBJ1-2 TRBV6-5 TGTGCCAGCAGTTACCTACAAGGGAGGGATGGCTACACCTTC CASSYLQGRDGYTF
. . TRBJ2-1 TRBV5-6 TGTGCCAGCACAACTAGCTACGATGAGCAGTTCTTC CASTTSYDEQFF
. TRBD1 TRBJ1-4 TRBV18 TGTGCCAGCTCACAGGGACAGGGGACTGAAAAACTGTTTTTT CASSQGQGTEKLFF
once . TRBJ2-7 TRBV4-1 TGCGCCAGCAGCCAAGATCTGGGGGGGCTCGAGCAGTACTTC CASSQDLGGLEQYF
. TRBD1 TRBJ1-1 TRBV7-2 TGTGCCAGCAGCCGGGACAGACGCTTGAACTCGAAGAACACTGAAGCTTTCTTT CASSRDRRLNSKNTEAFF
. TRBD1 TRBJ2-7 TRBV7-6 TGTGCCAGCAGCTTGACAGGGCGCGAGCAGTACTTC CASSLTGREQYF
. . TRBJ2-3 TRBV5-3 TGTGCCAGAAGCTTGGGGCCCTTGGGGGGGGGCCACACAGATACGCAGTATTTT CARSLGPLGGGHTDTQYF
few . TRBJ1-4 TRBV14 TGTGCCAGCAGCCGTTCGTTTAATGAAAAACTGTTTTTT CASSRSFNEKLFF